This record concerns one TCR beta chain sequence. This entry is derived from a study of blood T cell repertoires in COVID-19. For the study at large: The study drew acute and convalescent COVID-19 samples from the United States, Italy and Spain. The analysed material was cDNA or gDNA that came from T cells, B-cell-depleted T cells, or PBMCs.

Authors' methods: Nucleated cell number was recorded as an estimate derived from reference gene primer amplification. TCRdb keeps only in-frame clones here, not all; method: immunoSEQ multiplex PCR. The DNA was the basis for D and trimming; V, J and clone size are from that table. Altogether about 240,000 clones are present, 86% being singletons, with the ten largest covering 10% to 15%. There are 14 residues in the CDR3. The V end lost 2 bases, the J end lost 3 bases, and 7 bases lay between the germline ends. The germline CDR1 and CDR2 sequences are SGHAT and FQNNGV. This TCR came from a man at least 80 years old with acute or convalescent COVID-19. This chain uses TRBV11-2 with TRBJ2-2; D gene unclear. Sequencing input: peripheral blood. The CDR3 sequence: CASSLTLDTGELFF. For the CDR3, the DNA is TGTGCCAGCAGCTTAACTTTAGACACCGGGGAGCTGTTTTTT.